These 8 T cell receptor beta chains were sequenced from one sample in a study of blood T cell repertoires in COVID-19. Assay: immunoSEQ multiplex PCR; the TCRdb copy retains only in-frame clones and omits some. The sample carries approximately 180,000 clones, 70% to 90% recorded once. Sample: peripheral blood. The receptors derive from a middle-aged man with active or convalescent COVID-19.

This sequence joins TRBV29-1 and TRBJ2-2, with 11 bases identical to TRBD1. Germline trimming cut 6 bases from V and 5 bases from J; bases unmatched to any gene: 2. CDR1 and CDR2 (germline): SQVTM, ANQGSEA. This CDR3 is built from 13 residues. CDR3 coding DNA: TGCAGCGTGGACAGGGGGCAAACCGGGGAGCTGTTTTTT. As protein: CSVDRGQTGELFF.

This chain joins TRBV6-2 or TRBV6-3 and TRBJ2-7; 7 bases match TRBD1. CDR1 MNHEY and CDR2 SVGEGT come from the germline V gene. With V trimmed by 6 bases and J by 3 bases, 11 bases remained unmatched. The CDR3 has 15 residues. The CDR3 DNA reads TGTGCCAGCAGCGAGGGGGCTTGGGGAGACTACGAGCAGTACTTC. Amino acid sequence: CASSEGAWGDYEQYF.

This CDR3 reads CASSPGQGLDGYTF. The CDR3 DNA reads as TGTGCCAGCAGCCCAGGACAAGGGCTTGATGGCTACACCTTC. This chain uses TRBV7-2 with TRBJ1-2, with a weak D call TRBD1 (5 bases). The CDR3 length is 14 residues. The V and J ends lost 5 bases and 6 bases respectively, with 16 bases between them. Germline V lookup: CDR1 SGHTA, CDR2 FQGNSA.

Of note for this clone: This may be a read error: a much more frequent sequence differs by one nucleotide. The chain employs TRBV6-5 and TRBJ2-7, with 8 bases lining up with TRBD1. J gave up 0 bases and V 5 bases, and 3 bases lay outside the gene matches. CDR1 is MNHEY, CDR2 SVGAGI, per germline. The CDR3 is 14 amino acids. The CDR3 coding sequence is TGTGCCAGCAGTAGGACAGGGAGCTCCTACGAGCAGTACTTC. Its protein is CASSRTGSSYEQYF.

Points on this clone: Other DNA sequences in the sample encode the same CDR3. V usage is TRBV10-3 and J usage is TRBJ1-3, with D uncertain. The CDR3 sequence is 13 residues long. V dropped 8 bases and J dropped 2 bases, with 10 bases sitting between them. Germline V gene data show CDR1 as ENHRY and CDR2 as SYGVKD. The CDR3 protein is CAIGQAAGNTIYF. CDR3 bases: TGTGCCATCGGGCAGGCTGCTGGAAACACCATATATTTT.

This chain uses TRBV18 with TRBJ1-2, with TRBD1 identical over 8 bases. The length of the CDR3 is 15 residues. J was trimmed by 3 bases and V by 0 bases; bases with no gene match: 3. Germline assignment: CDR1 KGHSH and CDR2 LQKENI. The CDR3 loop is CASSPPGTGHYGYTF. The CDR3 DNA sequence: TGTGCCAGCTCACCACCCGGGACAGGACACTATGGCTACACCTTC.

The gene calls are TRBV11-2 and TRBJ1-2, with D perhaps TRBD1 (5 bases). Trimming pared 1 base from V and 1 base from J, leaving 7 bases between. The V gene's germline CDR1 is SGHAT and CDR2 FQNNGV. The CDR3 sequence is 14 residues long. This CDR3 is CASSLAGNNYGYTF. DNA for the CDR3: TGTGCCAGCAGCTTAGCAGGGAATAACTATGGCTACACCTTC.

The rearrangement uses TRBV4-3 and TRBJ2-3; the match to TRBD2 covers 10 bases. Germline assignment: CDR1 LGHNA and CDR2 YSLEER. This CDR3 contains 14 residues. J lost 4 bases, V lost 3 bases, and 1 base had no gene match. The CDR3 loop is CASSQGLASDTQYF. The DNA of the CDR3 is TGCGCCAGCAGCCAGGGACTAGCGTCAGATACGCAGTATTTT.